Presented here are 10 T cell receptor beta chains from one specimen sequenced in a study of a mutant IDH1 vaccine in newly diagnosed glioma. No antigen is known for these receptors. This table comes from immunoSEQ multiplex PCR, and its TCRdb copy is limited to in-frame clones, with some not included. Here the sample spans 69,000 or so clones, around 84% being singletons. Time point of the sample: week 35, safety follow-up. Each dose of the vaccine consisted of 300 ug of mutant IDH1 20-mer peptide, with topical imiquimod. The sample in question was PBMCs, obtained from a glioma patient whose treatment included an IDH1 peptide vaccine. These receptors were obtained from a man aged 25 to 45 with glioma.

This clone was observed once. The V call is TRBV5-1, the J call TRBJ1-2; 9 nucleotides match TRBD1. Germline loops: CDR1 SGHRS, CDR2 YFSETQ. The CDR3 consists of 13 residues. V was clipped by 5 bases and J by 8 bases; unmatched bases: 7. The CDR3 sequence: CASSPRDREGYTF. The CDR3 DNA follows: TGCGCCAGCAGTCCCCGGGACAGGGAGGGCTACACCTTC. The full variable domain, rest sourced from reference TRBV5-1 and TRBJ1-2, is KAGVTQTPRYLIKTRGQQVTLSCSPISGHRSVSWYQQTPGQGLQFLFEYFSETQRNKGNFPGRFSGRQFSNSRSEMNVSTLELGDSALYLCASSPRDREGYTFGSGTRLTVV.

V gene TRBV19 combines with J gene TRBJ1-1, with D uncertain. In germline, CDR1 is LNHDA, CDR2 SQIVND (reference sequence). The germline V and J ends were trimmed by 3 bases and 4 bases, with 9 bases remaining between them. The length of the CDR3 is 13 residues. In DNA form, the CDR3 reads TGTGCCAGTAGTATTATGGAGACCACTGAAGCTTTCTTT. Translating gives CASSIMETTEAFF.

This rearrangement joins TRBV4-3 to TRBJ1-2; D is uncertain. V lost 0 bases and J 4 bases, leaving 12 bases between the germline ends. CDR1 is LGHNA and CDR2 is YSLEER in the germline V gene. The CDR3 has 15 residues. This CDR3 is CASSQDVARGYGYTF. The CDR3 DNA follows: TGCGCCAGCAGCCAAGATGTGGCCCGGGGCTATGGCTACACCTTC.

This chain uses TRBV18 with TRBJ1-1; 7 nucleotides align to TRBD1. V gave up 4 bases and J gave up 1 base; unmatched junction bases: 0. The CDR3 is made up of 13 amino acids. Germline V gene sequence: CDR1 KGHSH, CDR2 LQKENI. Here the CDR3 DNA reads TGTGCCAGCTCACGACAGGGGAACACTGAAGCTTTCTTT. Translation: CASSRQGNTEAFF.

A few counts support this clone. The chain carries TRBV19 and TRBJ1-2; 7 positions agree with TRBD1. Germline-derived CDR1 and CDR2 are LNHDA and SQIVND (reference sequence). CDR3 length equals 12 residues. V dropped 8 bases and J dropped 4; count of bases not matched to a gene: 4. The CDR3 here is CASSTGPYGYTF. CDR3 in DNA: TGTGCCAGTTCGACAGGGCCCTATGGCTACACCTTC. Full variable domain (outside the CDR3, taken from reference TRBV19 and TRBJ1-2): DGGITQSPKYLFRKEGQNVTLSCEQNLNHDAMYWYRQDPGQGLRLIYYSQIVNDFQKGDIAEGYSVSREKKESFPLTVTSAQKNPTAFYLCASSTGPYGYTFGSGTRLTVV.

CDR3 loop: CASSLSPPDDTGELFF. The CDR3 DNA is TGCGCCAGCAGCTTGTCCCCCCCCGACGACACCGGGGAGCTGTTTTTT. V and J are TRBV5-1 and TRBJ2-2; D gene unclear. The V end lost 1 base, the J end lost 3 bases, and 13 bases lay between the germline ends. Germline CDR1 is SGHRS and CDR2 is YFSETQ. There are 16 residues in the CDR3.

The rearrangement joins TRBV6-5 to TRBJ2-7; 7 bases line up with TRBD1. V dropped 4 bases and J dropped 3; count of bases not matched to a gene: 6. The CDR3 is 14 residues long. Germline-derived CDR1 and CDR2 are MNHEY and SVGAGI. The CDR3 loop is CASSSWTGNYEQYF. The CDR3 DNA sequence: TGTGCCAGCAGTTCCTGGACAGGCAACTACGAGCAGTACTTC.

This clone was detected a few times. The chain combines TRBV11-1 with TRBJ2-5; possible D gene TRBD2, 5 bases. Trimming removed 0 bases at V and 4 bases at J, with 24 bases between. There are 19 residues in the CDR3. Germline-derived CDR1 and CDR2 are SGHAT and FQDESV (reference sequence). Written as DNA, the CDR3 is TGTGCCAGCAGCTTAGCATACTGGCAGAGGAGGCTTGTAGGAGAGACCCAGTACTTC. This codes for CASSLAYWQRRLVGETQYF.

V and J are TRBV28 and TRBJ2-5; TRBD1 matches at 10 bases. The ends lost 4 bases at V and 5 bases at J; junction bases unmatched: 4. Germline V gene lookup returns CDR1 MDHEN and CDR2 SYDVKM. The CDR3 consists of 14 residues. The CDR3 bases are TGTGCCAGCAGTTGGACAGGGGGAATGGAGACCCAGTACTTC. Amino acid sequence: CASSWTGGMETQYF. The full variable domain, completed using reference TRBV28 and TRBJ2-5, is DVKVTQSSRYLVKRTGEKVFLECVQDMDHENMFWYRQDPGLGLRLIYFSYDVKMKEKGDIPEGYSVSREKKERFSLILESASTNQTSMYLCASSWTGGMETQYFGPGTRLLVL.

The V gene is TRBV2, the J gene TRBJ2-1; 13 nucleotides match TRBD2. V shed 5 bases, J shed 5 bases, and the junction held 3 bases outside the gene matches. Looked up from germline, CDR1 is SNHLY and CDR2 is FYNNEI. The CDR3 runs 15 residues. In DNA form, the CDR3 reads TGTGCCAGCAGTTCCGGGACTAGCGGGAACAATGAGCAGTTCTTC. This translates into CASSSGTSGNNEQFF. Together with reference TRBV2 and TRBJ2-1, the CDR3 gives the full variable domain: EPEVTQTPSHQVTQMGQEVILRCVPISNHLYFYWYRQILGQKVEFLVSFYNNEISEKSEIFDDQFSVERPDGSNFTLKIRSTKLEDSAMYFCASSSGTSGNNEQFFGPGTRLTVL.